The clone carrying this TCR beta chain was counted between two and nine times. No antigen is known for it. The CDR3 runs to 11 residues. Germline V gene lookup returns CDR1 SNHLY and CDR2 FYNNEI. The V end was cut by 6 bases, the J end by 6 bases, with 9 bases between. This record belongs to a study of shared clonotypes between healthy human individuals. The study, taken as a whole, reports: Donors were few, which limited the genetic and exposure-history diversity represented. Memory subsets had estimated richness that was generally smaller than that of naive subsets. Depth of sequencing was expected to influence donor clonotype sharing.

Sorted-subset replicate PCRs used 150 to 200 ng DNA, approximately 30,000 T cell genomes. TCRdb's copy holds only in-frame clones and misses some; the assay was immunoSEQ multiplex PCR. The data contain some 2,500,000 clones, around 93% of them singletons. This TCR derives from a man younger than 30 in good health. Some clones in this sample may be carry-over from other donors' samples. The genes are TRBV2 and TRBJ2-7; D ambiguous. Sequenced input: naive CD4+ T cells from PBMCs. Subset meaning: CD45RA+ positively selected. CDR3 in DNA: TGTGCCAGCAGCGTAAACTCCGAGCAGTACTTC. It encodes CASSVNSEQYF.